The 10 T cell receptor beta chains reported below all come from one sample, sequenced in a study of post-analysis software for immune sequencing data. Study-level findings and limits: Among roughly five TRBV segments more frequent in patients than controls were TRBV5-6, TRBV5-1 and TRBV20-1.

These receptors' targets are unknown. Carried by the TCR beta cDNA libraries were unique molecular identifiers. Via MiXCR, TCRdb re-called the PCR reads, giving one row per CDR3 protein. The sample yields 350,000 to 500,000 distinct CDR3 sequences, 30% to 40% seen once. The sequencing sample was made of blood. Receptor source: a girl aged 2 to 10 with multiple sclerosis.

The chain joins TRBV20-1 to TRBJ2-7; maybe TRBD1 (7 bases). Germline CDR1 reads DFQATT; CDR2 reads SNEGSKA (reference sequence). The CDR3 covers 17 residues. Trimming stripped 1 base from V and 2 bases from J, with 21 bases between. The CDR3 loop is CSARVVPRDSLTYEQYF. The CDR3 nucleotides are TGCAGTGCTAGAGTAGTACCGCGGGACAGCCTCACCTACGAGCAGTACTTC.

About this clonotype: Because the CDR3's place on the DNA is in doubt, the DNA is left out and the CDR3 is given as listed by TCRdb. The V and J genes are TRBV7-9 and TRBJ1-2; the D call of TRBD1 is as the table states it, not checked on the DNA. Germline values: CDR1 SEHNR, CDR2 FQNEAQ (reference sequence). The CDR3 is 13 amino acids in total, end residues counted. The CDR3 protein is CASSPFGADGYTF.

CDR3: CSAGTGTAYEQYF. In DNA form, the CDR3 reads TGCAGCGCCGGTACCGGGACAGCCTACGAGCAGTACTTC. V gene TRBV29-1 combines with J gene TRBJ2-7, with 7 bases that match TRBD1. With 7 bases clipped from V and 2 bases from J, the junction kept 8 bases outside the gene matches. The CDR3 is 13 amino acids. The germline gives CDR1 SQVTM, CDR2 ANQGSEA.

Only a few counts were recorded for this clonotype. The CDR3 here is CASSRQENTEAFF. DNA of the CDR3: TGTGCCAGCTCAAGGCAGGAGAACACTGAAGCTTTCTTT. The rearrangement joins TRBV18 to TRBJ1-1; the D is unclear. V lost 5 bases, J lost 1 base, and 8 bases lay in between. The CDR3 sequence is 13 residues long. In germline, CDR1 is KGHSH, CDR2 LQKENI.

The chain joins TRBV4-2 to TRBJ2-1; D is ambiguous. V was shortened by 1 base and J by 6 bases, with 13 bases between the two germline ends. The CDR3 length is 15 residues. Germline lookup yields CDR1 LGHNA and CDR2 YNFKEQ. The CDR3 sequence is CASSQGYKPSNEQFF. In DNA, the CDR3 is TGTGCCAGCAGCCAAGGTTACAAACCCTCCAATGAGCAGTTCTTC.

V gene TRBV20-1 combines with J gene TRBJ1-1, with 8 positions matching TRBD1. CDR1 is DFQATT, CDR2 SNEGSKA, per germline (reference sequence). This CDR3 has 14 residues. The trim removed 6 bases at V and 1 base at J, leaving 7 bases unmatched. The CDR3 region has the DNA TGCAGTGCCCCGGACAGGGCCGAGAACACTGAAGCTTTCTTT. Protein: CSAPDRAENTEAFF.

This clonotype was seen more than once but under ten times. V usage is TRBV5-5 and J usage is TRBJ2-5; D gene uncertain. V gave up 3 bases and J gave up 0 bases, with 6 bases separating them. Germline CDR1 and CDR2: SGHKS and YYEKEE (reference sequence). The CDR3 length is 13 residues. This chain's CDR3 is CASSSMYQETQYF. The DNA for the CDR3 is TGTGCCAGCAGCTCGATGTACCAAGAGACCCAGTACTTC.

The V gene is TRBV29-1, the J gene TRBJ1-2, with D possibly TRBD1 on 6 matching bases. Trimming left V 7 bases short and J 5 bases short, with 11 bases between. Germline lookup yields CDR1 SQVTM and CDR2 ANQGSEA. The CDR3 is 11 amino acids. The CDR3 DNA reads TGCAGCGCCAGGGACATTTATGGCTACACCTTC. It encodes CSARDIYGYTF.

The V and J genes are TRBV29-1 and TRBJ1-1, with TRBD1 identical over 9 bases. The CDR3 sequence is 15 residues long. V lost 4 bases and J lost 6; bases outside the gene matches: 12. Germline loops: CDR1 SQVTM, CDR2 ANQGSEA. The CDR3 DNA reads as TGCAGCGTTGCGGGGGACAGGGCGTTTTCAGCTGAAGCTTTCTTT. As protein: CSVAGDRAFSAEAFF.

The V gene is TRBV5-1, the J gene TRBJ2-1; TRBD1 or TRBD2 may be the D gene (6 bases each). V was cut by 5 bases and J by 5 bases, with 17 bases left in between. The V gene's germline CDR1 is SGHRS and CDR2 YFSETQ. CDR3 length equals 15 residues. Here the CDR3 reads CASSSIQGGNNEQFF. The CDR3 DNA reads TGCGCCAGCAGTTCGATACAGGGAGGCAACAATGAGCAGTTCTTC.